The sequence of this T cell receptor beta chain was determined in a study of cytomegalovirus exposure and HLA in healthy donors. Researchers ran the PCR with 60 Vbeta and 13 Jbeta primers. Data came from immunoSEQ multiplex PCR; TCRdb stores just in-frame clones and leaves some out. The top ten clones hold 3% to 4% of a sample with fewer than 60,000 clones, around three quarters of them seen once. As regards this clone: Its target is unknown.

General study results and limits: Reports indicated that the classifier achieved high specificity and sensitivity in diagnosing cytomegalovirus status. CMV serostatus was the only immune exposure information that was available. Researchers reportedly found TCR beta sequences accurately predicted most subjects' HLA-A and HLA-B alleles. Most TCR sequences proved rare, with some public TCRs found in many donors.

Sequencing was performed on PBMCs. This TCR came from a woman in her forties in good health and CMV-seropositive.

CDR3 sequence reads: CAISEPSGVGSSRTEAFF. CDR3 bases: TGTGCCATCAGTGAGCCCAGCGGAGTCGGATCTAGTCGCACTGAAGCTTTCTTT. The chain joins TRBV10-3 to TRBJ1-1, with D uncertain. The CDR3 runs to 18 residues. Trimming took 2 bases from V and 4 from J, leaving 23 bases between them. The germline V gene has CDR1 ENHRY and CDR2 SYGVKD.